This T cell receptor (beta chain) was identified in a study of shared clonotypes between healthy human individuals (dated by TCRdb to the early 2020s). Background for the entire study: The cohort comprised a couple of women and a few men aged 18 to 49 years. The study deeply sequenced blood TCR repertoires of about 5 healthy adults to estimate repertoire size and the extent of clonotype sharing between individuals. Per donor, leukapheresis produced somewhere between about 0.85 and 9.5 billion PBMCs. Libraries were prepared and TCR repertoires were sequenced by different laboratories using diverse techniques, in order to increase sequencing depth and limit assay-specific biases. For each donor, CD4 naive and CD4 memory were each run on three plates, CD8 naive on two plates, and CD8 memory on one plate. Paper-wide results and their limitations: Larger estimated clonotype richness was generally found for naive subsets than for memory subsets. Pairwise subsampling led to the expectation that sequencing depth would affect the degree of clonotype sharing among donors. Incomplete sequencing was indicated by rarefaction of sorted-subset datasets, despite the large sequencing depth. When several donors were compared, the shared fraction of clonotypes was around 5% for naive CD4, about 4% for naive CD8, 2.3% for memory CD4, and less than 0.45% for memory CD8. Sampling was restricted to blood, and TCR repertoires in tissue are likely to differ from TCR repertoires in blood. Compared with non-shared clonotypes, the clonotypes found in all four sorted-subset donors had higher generation probabilities. The genetic and exposure-history diversity represented was limited by the small number of donors.

Turning to this clone: Its antigen target is currently unknown. No much larger clone exists at a distance of one base, and base qualities are not known.

Using the deep immunoSEQ assay, multiplex PCR amplified TCR CDR3 regions from genomic DNA. Genomic DNA extracted from each cell subset was distributed evenly over all wells of several immunoSEQ 96-well plates, and each plate served as one replicate. For sorted subsets, each replicate PCR was loaded with 200 ng genomic DNA, equivalent to 30,000 or so T cell genomes. Purified libraries were measured with a Qubit 3.0 fluorometer, size-checked on a Bioanalyzer 2100, and measured again with the KAPA Library Quantification kit. Each immunoSEQ 96-well plate was sequenced on its own single-read 150-cycle Illumina NextSeq 550 flow cell. Turning to the authors' computational methods: Because the immunoSEQ output held only junctional sequences and lacked quality scores, the filtering could not match the filtering applied to full-length reads. To assign V/J genes and CDR3, sequences were annotated against IMGT germline references using PyIR, a Python wrapper for IgBLAST v1.9. Reads with weak V/J assignments (E-value above 1e-6), missing CDR3, stop codons, out-of-frame junctions, or ambiguous translated residues were removed. V3J clonotypes were defined by identical inferred V gene, J gene, and CDR3 amino acid sequence. To compute the percentage overlap between repertoires, the number of shared unique clonotypes was divided by the size of the smaller repertoire. Three approaches were used to assess repertoire richness: RTK rarefaction, the Chao1 estimator, and Recon v2.1 estimates of unobserved clonotypes. Generation probabilities were computed with OLGA for all TCRbeta clonotypes obtained by the gDNA method from several donors. Held by TCRdb, this immuneACCESS table contains in-frame sequences only and omits some clones. Under half of the omission traces to an unresolved V gene where checked; the cause of the rest is unknown. V, J and clone size are those of that table, while D and trimming were read from the DNA. In this sample the table shows roughly 2 million clones, about 95% of which occur a single time. The biggest ten clones account for roughly 1% of the sample.

CD8 naive samples consisted of CD45RO-negative cells that were positively selected for CCR7, yielding a CD45RA+CCR7+ population without TemRA cells. The donors were healthy, HIV-negative adults who had no recently reported acute infections or vaccinations. Only Caucasian adults living in Nashville, Tennessee, USA were represented among the donors. Blood was collected by leukapheresis, and PBMCs were isolated by Ficoll-Histopaque density gradient centrifugation and then cryopreserved in liquid nitrogen vapor phase. Analytical flow cytometry was used to check the purity and quantity of each magnetically sorted T cell population. Genomic DNA was isolated from every sorted fraction and measured by UV absorbance on a Nanodrop 2000c. The source of this sequence is a man aged 18 to 29 in good health. The sequenced sample was naive CD8+ T cells sorted from blood. The cell subset or site label, as the study defines it: CD45RA+CCR7+.

CDR3 sequence: CASTLGTSTDTQYF. The DNA is as follows: TGCGCCAGCACCCTAGGGACTAGCACAGATACGCAGTATTTT. The chain is made from TRBV10-2 and TRBJ2-3; tentative D gene TRBD2, with 6 bases matching. In the germline V gene, CDR1 corresponds to WSHSY and CDR2 to SAAADI. A distance of 11 bases separates the germline ends of V and J, which lose 7 bases and 0 bases respectively. There are 14 amino acids in the CDR3, from cysteine to phenylalanine inclusive. The DNA shown is the 42-base CDR3, in frame from base 1.